These 9 T cell receptor beta chains originate from one sample sequenced in a study of Graves' ophthalmopathy and Graves' hyperthyroidism. RNA transcripts served as template for amplifying TCR beta CDR3 sequences. First-round RT-PCR relied on HTBI primers, and a second-round multiplex PCR came next. Using its own MiXCR run on the multiplex PCR reads, TCRdb lists one record per CDR3 protein. This repertoire shows roughly 400,000 distinct CDR3 sequences, 18% found once; its top ten account for 1.6%. The sequencing sample was made of peripheral blood. The receptors were gathered from a woman aged 18-29 years with Graves' ophthalmopathy.

This sequence joins TRBV12-3 or TRBV12-4 and TRBJ2-5, with 12 bases aligning to TRBD2. This CDR3 has 17 residues. The V segment lost 2 bases and the J segment 3 bases; nucleotides outside the gene matches: 7. The CDR3 DNA follows: TGTGCCAGCAGTTTACTCAAGACTAGCGGGGGAGAAGAGACCCAGTACTTC. Translation gives CASSLLKTSGGEETQYF.

This clonotype was recorded at least ten times. The rearrangement joins TRBV6-1 to TRBJ2-7; D remains ambiguous. Germline loops: CDR1 MNHNS, CDR2 SASEGT. The length of the CDR3 is 14 residues. Between the trimmed V and J ends, which lost 3 bases and 6 bases, there was a span of 15 bases. In DNA, the CDR3 is TGTGCCAGCAGTGAGGGCTCAATTCTCGCCGAGCAGTACTTC. Translated: CASSEGSILAEQYF.

This clonotype has a count of ten or more. The rearrangement links TRBV7-2 to TRBJ2-3; no firm D call. V dropped 4 bases and J dropped 14 bases, with 16 bases sitting between them. Germline assignment: CDR1 SGHTA and CDR2 FQGNSA. The CDR3 totals 12 residues. As DNA, the CDR3 is TGTGCCAGCAGCTCGGACCCCTATGCCGCGTATTTT. Residues: CASSSDPYAAYF.

J is TRBJ1-2 and V is TRBV6-1; D is uncertain. Germline V gene sequence: CDR1 MNHNS, CDR2 SASEGT. The V end was cut by 9 bases, the J end by 5 bases, with 13 bases between. CDR3 length: 12 amino acids. In DNA form, the CDR3 reads TGTGCCAGTGGCCGCAATGAGTATGGCTACACCTTC. Amino acid sequence: CASGRNEYGYTF.

V is TRBV5-1 and J is TRBJ2-4, with D perhaps given as TRBD1 or TRBD2 (5 bases each). This CDR3 has 14 amino acids. V was trimmed by 2 bases and J by 1 base, leaving 7 bases between them. The germline V gene has CDR1 SGHRS and CDR2 YFSETQ. The CDR3 bases are TGCGCCAGCAGCTTAAGGGACGCCAAAAACATTCAGTACTTC. It codes for CASSLRDAKNIQYF.

The sample holds a few counts of this clonotype. This rearrangement joins TRBV28 to TRBJ2-7; D might be TRBD1 (6 bases). The CDR3 totals 16 residues. V was trimmed by 6 bases and J by 3 bases, leaving 21 bases between them. Germline assignment: CDR1 MDHEN and CDR2 SYDVKM. As DNA, the CDR3 is TGTGCCAGCAGCTCCGGGACACCTATTAGTTACTACGAGCAGTACTTC. It is translated as CASSSGTPISYYEQYF.

This clonotype occurred many times. This chain joins TRBV28 and TRBJ2-7; D is perhaps TRBD2 (6 bases). This CDR3 has 14 residues. CDR1 is MDHEN and CDR2 is SYDVKM in the germline V gene. Trimming stripped 2 bases from V and 4 bases from J, with 12 bases between. The CDR3 protein is CASSLAGKPYEQYF. The CDR3 DNA reads as TGTGCCAGCAGTTTAGCGGGAAAGCCTTACGAGCAGTACTTC.

Ten or more counts support this clonotype. The genes are TRBV6-5 and TRBJ1-1; 8 nucleotides match TRBD1. Germline CDR1 is MNHEY and CDR2 is SVGAGI. The CDR3 totals 15 residues. The V gene end was trimmed by 4 bases and the J gene end by 5 bases; junction bases not matched to a gene: 9. CDR3 loop: CASSWTGLGMTEAFF. The CDR3 bases are TGTGCCAGCAGTTGGACAGGGCTAGGGATGACTGAAGCTTTCTTT.

This clonotype was found many times. The chain carries TRBV10-3 and TRBJ2-7; 7 bases map to TRBD2. CDR3 length: 16 residues. J gave up 4 bases and V 0 bases, and 9 bases lay outside the gene matches. Germline loops: CDR1 ENHRY, CDR2 SYGVKD. This CDR3 is CAISESGGAEGYEQYF. The CDR3 DNA reads as TGTGCCATCAGTGAGTCGGGAGGGGCCGAGGGATACGAGCAGTACTTC.